One and the same sample provided the 21 T cell receptor beta chains below, sequenced in a study of regulatory T cells in long-lasting Graves disease. Through Arm-PCR of CDR3 regions and iRepertoire HTBI primers, TCR beta libraries were built. TCRdb passed the multiplex PCR reads through MiXCR, listing each CDR3 protein once. The sample gives around 450,000 distinct CDR3 sequences, about a fifth of which show up once; more than 6% is in the top ten. Time point denoted: persistent/refractory GD, antithyroid drugs over 5 years with positive TRAb. Preparation of the TCR library used RNA extracted from PBMCs. Sequences were derived from peripheral blood mononuclear cells (PBMCs), sampled when the disease was refractory, from a patient treated with antithyroid drugs. All receptors come from a female donor with Graves disease.

In its sample, this clonotype was seen a few times. The chain employs TRBV7-9 and TRBJ1-3, with TRBD1 as a possible D gene (5 bases). CDR1 SEHNR and CDR2 FQNEAQ come from the germline V gene (reference sequence). This CDR3 is 17 amino acids long. Trimming removed 5 bases at V and 2 bases at J, with 19 bases between. This CDR3 is CASSPRATGLAGNTIYF. The CDR3 DNA sequence: TGTGCCAGCAGCCCCCGCGCCACAGGCTTGGCTGGAAACACCATATATTTT.

This clonotype has ten or more counts. The chain combines TRBV28 with TRBJ1-2; D is undetermined. The germline V gene encodes CDR1 MDHEN and CDR2 SYDVKM. This CDR3 has 11 amino acids. V lost 7 bases, J lost 7 bases, and 10 bases lay in between. CDR3 residues: CASTLGVGYTF. CDR3 bases: TGTGCCAGCACCCTGGGCGTTGGCTACACCTTC.

This clonotype was detected many times. The genes are TRBV5-8 and TRBJ1-2; D unclear. V was trimmed by 1 base and J by 2 bases, leaving 6 bases between them. Per the germline V gene, CDR1 is SGHTS and CDR2 is YDEGEE. The CDR3 runs to 13 residues. This CDR3 is CASSLLINYGYTF. As DNA, the CDR3 is TGTGCCAGCAGCTTGCTGATAAACTATGGCTACACCTTC.

The V gene is TRBV5-1, the J gene TRBJ1-1; D is possibly TRBD1 (6 bases). Germline assignment: CDR1 SGHRS and CDR2 YFSETQ. V was clipped by 5 bases and J by 1 base, with 18 bases between them. The CDR3 consists of 16 residues. The CDR3 loop is CASRPTPGVENTEAFF. In nucleotides, the CDR3 is TGCGCCAGCAGACCTACCCCAGGGGTGGAGAACACTGAAGCTTTCTTT.

In this sample, this clonotype turned up many times. The genes are TRBV24-1 and TRBJ1-3; D remains unclear. From germline, CDR1 is KGHDR and CDR2 SFDVKD. The CDR3 covers 13 residues. Trimming left V 8 bases short and J 0 bases short, with 7 bases between. CDR3 loop: CATKPYSGNTIYF. The CDR3 DNA reads as TGTGCCACCAAACCTTACTCTGGAAACACCATATATTTT.

V and J are TRBV20-1 and TRBJ2-7; 10 bases match TRBD2. CDR3 size: 17 residues. J gave up 3 bases and V 0 bases, and 11 bases lay outside the gene matches. CDR1 and CDR2 from the germline V gene are DFQATT and SNEGSKA (reference sequence). The DNA for the CDR3 is TGCAGTGCTAGAGATCCAGGACTAGCGGTCCTACACTACGAGCAGTACTTC. Residues: CSARDPGLAVLHYEQYF.

The chain carries TRBV6-5 and TRBJ2-7; the match to TRBD2 covers 9 bases. The germline gives CDR1 MNHEY, CDR2 SVGAGI. V lost 0 bases, J lost 0 bases, and 3 bases stayed unmatched. The length of the CDR3 is 16 residues. The CDR3 sequence: CASSYSGGRASYEQYF. In DNA form, the CDR3 reads TGTGCCAGCAGTTACTCCGGCGGGAGGGCCTCCTACGAGCAGTACTTC.

This clonotype came up many times. The chain carries TRBV28 and TRBJ1-2, with D maybe TRBD1 (5 bases). The CDR3 consists of 15 residues. V was cut by 6 bases and J by 4 bases, with 18 bases left in between. Germline V lookup: CDR1 MDHEN, CDR2 SYDVKM. The CDR3, as DNA: TGTGCCAGCAGCTTCTTTGGGGCTCAAGCCTATGGCTACACCTTC. This sequence encodes CASSFFGAQAYGYTF.

The table lists this clonotype with a few counts. The J gene is TRBJ1-4, the V gene TRBV6-5; a possible D gene is TRBD1 (5 bases). Trimming took 4 bases from V and 5 from J, leaving 17 bases between them. The length of the CDR3 is 16 residues. Germline CDR1 and CDR2: MNHEY and SVGAGI. The CDR3 region is CASSSDMGGINEKLFF. CDR3 nucleotides: TGTGCCAGCAGTTCGGATATGGGGGGGATAAATGAAAAACTGTTTTTT.

The rearrangement joins TRBV24-1 to TRBJ2-7; unclear D gene. The germline V gene encodes CDR1 KGHDR and CDR2 SFDVKD. V gave up 5 bases and J gave up 1 base, with 11 bases separating them. The CDR3 consists of 14 residues. CDR3 nucleotides: TGTGCCACCAGTGGGGCAGGCACATCCTACGAGCAGTACTTC. Encoded protein: CATSGAGTSYEQYF.

This chain connects TRBV6-2 or TRBV6-3 to TRBJ1-4, with D perhaps TRBD1 (6 bases). This CDR3 is built from 19 residues. CDR1 is MNHEY and CDR2 is SVGEGT in the germline V gene. V dropped 5 bases and J dropped 0 bases, with 22 bases sitting between them. The CDR3 protein is CASSHSRQGKTPTNEKLFF. The CDR3, as DNA: TGTGCCAGCAGTCACAGTCGGCAGGGGAAAACCCCAACTAATGAAAAACTGTTTTTT.

This clonotype was seen repeatedly, ten times or more. The rearrangement links TRBV6-2 or TRBV6-3 to TRBJ2-5; tentatively, D is TRBD2 (5 bases). The CDR3 spans 17 residues. Germline CDR1 and CDR2: MNHEY and SVGEGT. Deletions cut 0 bases from V and 5 bases from J, with 19 bases between. In DNA, the CDR3 is TGTGCCAGCAGTTACTCTTCCGAGGAGGTCCTCCGGGAGACCCAGTACTTC. Amino acid sequence: CASSYSSEEVLRETQYF.

This clonotype was observed many times. The V call is TRBV12-3 or TRBV12-4, the J call TRBJ2-2; 7 positions match TRBD1. CDR3 length equals 15 residues. The V gene end was trimmed by 2 bases and the J gene end by 3 bases; junction bases not matched to a gene: 3. In nucleotides, the CDR3 is TGTGCCAGCAGTTTACGTCAGGGGGACACCGGGGAGCTGTTTTTT. It yields the protein CASSLRQGDTGELFF.

As regards this clonotype: A much larger clone lies one base from this, so it may be a read error. The CDR3 loop is CASRKFPQFKERLGYAYTF. CDR3 nucleotides: TGTGCCAGCAGAAAATTCCCACAGTTTAAGGAGAGATTGGGCTATGCCTACACCTTC. The V call is TRBV6-2 or TRBV6-3, the J call TRBJ1-2; D ambiguous. The length of the CDR3 is 19 residues. Looked up from germline, CDR1 is MNHEY and CDR2 is SVGEGT.

There are many counts of this clonotype. This chain connects TRBV2 to TRBJ2-5, with D maybe TRBD1 (6 bases). V was cut by 8 bases and J by 5 bases, with 15 bases left in between. The CDR3 runs to 13 residues. The germline V gene encodes CDR1 SNHLY and CDR2 FYNNEI. CDR3 in amino acids: CASEDSRGETQYF. The CDR3 region has the DNA TGTGCCAGCGAGGACAGTAGAGGGGAGACCCAGTACTTC.

The chain uses TRBV12-3 or TRBV12-4 and TRBJ1-5; 8 nucleotides line up with TRBD1. The CDR3 length is 15 residues. V was clipped by 6 bases and J by 4 bases; unmatched bases: 8. For the CDR3, the DNA is TGTGCCAGCAGCCAGTCCCGGACAGGGAATCAGCCCCAGCATTTT. It encodes CASSQSRTGNQPQHF.

This clonotype was detected ten times or more. The chain links TRBV12-3 or TRBV12-4 to TRBJ2-7, with D unclear. The CDR3 contains 13 residues. V lost 8 bases, J lost 2 bases, and 13 bases lay in between. The CDR3 loop reads CASGAPGAYEQYF. CDR3 sequence (DNA): TGTGCCAGCGGCGCCCCCGGCGCCTACGAGCAGTACTTC.

V is TRBV28 and J is TRBJ2-3; D gene uncertain. The CDR3 is 9 amino acids. In germline, CDR1 is MDHEN, CDR2 SYDVKM. The CDR3 loop is CLYGDTQYF. CDR3 sequence (DNA): TGTTTGTACGGAGATACGCAGTATTTT.

This clonotype was seen many times. The J gene is TRBJ2-7, the V gene TRBV7-3; D is unresolved. The CDR3 extends over 13 amino acids. Germline values: CDR1 SGHTA, CDR2 FQGTGA. Trimming left V 0 bases short and J 7 bases short, with 10 bases between. The CDR3 loop reads CASSLTPLDEQYF. DNA of the CDR3: TGTGCCAGCAGCTTAACCCCCCTGGATGAGCAGTACTTC.

This clonotype came up a few times. V is TRBV28 and J is TRBJ2-3; 10 bases align to TRBD1. Trimming cost V 2 bases and J 4 bases; bases outside gene matches: 12. CDR3 length: 18 residues. Looked up from germline, CDR1 is MDHEN and CDR2 is SYDVKM. The CDR3: CASSLGPRDRGVPDTQYF. The CDR3 nucleotides are TGTGCCAGCAGTTTAGGCCCCCGGGACAGGGGAGTACCAGATACGCAGTATTTT.

In its sample, this clonotype was seen many times. The V gene is TRBV28, the J gene TRBJ2-7; 10 bases agree with TRBD2. Germline-derived CDR1 and CDR2 are MDHEN and SYDVKM. V was clipped by 3 bases and J by 8 bases; unmatched bases: 7. The CDR3 totals 14 residues. This CDR3 is CASSFQGLAEKQYF. The CDR3 region has the DNA TGTGCCAGCAGTTTTCAAGGACTAGCGGAGAAGCAGTACTTC.